This TCR beta chain was found in a study of shared clonotypes between healthy human individuals (dated by TCRdb to about 2020). As for the study more broadly: The cohort comprised a couple of women and a few men aged 18 to 49 years. For each donor, three plates each were used for CD4 naive and CD4 memory, two plates were used for CD8 naive, and one plate was used for CD8 memory. The study deeply sequenced blood TCR repertoires of several healthy adults to estimate repertoire size and the extent of clonotype sharing between individuals. Libraries were prepared and TCR repertoires were sequenced by different laboratories using diverse techniques, in order to increase sequencing depth and limit assay-specific biases. Per donor, leukapheresis produced somewhere between about 0.85 and 9.5 billion PBMCs. Overall study results and their limits: Based on pairwise subsampling, the degree of clonotype sharing among donors was expected to be affected by sequencing depth. Compared with non-shared clonotypes, clonotypes shared by all four sorted-subset donors had higher generation probabilities. Roughly 5% of naive CD4, more than 3% of naive CD8, around 2.3% of memory CD4, and around 0.42% of memory CD8 clonotypes were shared across several donors. Estimated clonotype richness was generally larger for naive than for memory subsets. Sampling was restricted to blood, and TCR repertoires in tissue are likely to differ from TCR repertoires in blood. The small number of donors limited the genetic and exposure-history diversity represented. Incomplete sequencing was indicated by rarefaction of sorted-subset datasets, despite the large sequencing depth.

TCR CDR3 regions were amplified from genomic DNA by multiplex PCR using the deep immunoSEQ assay. Extracted genomic DNA from each cell subset was distributed evenly across all wells of several immunoSEQ 96-well plates, and each plate was treated as a replicate. Each replicate PCR for sorted subsets received 200 ng genomic DNA, equal to tens of thousands of T cell genomes. Purified libraries were quantified with a Qubit 3.0 fluorometer, sized on a Bioanalyzer 2100, and re-quantified with the KAPA Library Quantification kit. A separate single-read 150-cycle Illumina NextSeq 550 flow cell was used to sequence each immunoSEQ 96-well plate. The source study handled its data this way. Because the immunoSEQ output held only junctional sequences and lacked quality scores, the filtering could not match the filtering applied to full-length reads. Sequences were annotated with PyIR, a Python wrapper for IgBLAST v1.9, and V/J genes and CDR3 were assigned using IMGT germline references. Reads were removed for weak V/J assignments (E-value above 1e-6), missing CDR3, stop codons, out-of-frame junctions, or ambiguous translated residues. A V3J clonotype was defined by an identical inferred V gene, J gene, and CDR3 amino acid sequence. The percentage overlap between two repertoires was calculated by dividing the number of shared unique clonotypes by the size of the smaller repertoire. Repertoire richness was assessed with RTK rarefaction, the Chao1 estimator, and Recon v2.1 estimates of unobserved clonotypes. OLGA was used to compute generation probabilities for all TCRbeta clonotypes that the gDNA method yielded from a handful of donors. What TCRdb holds here is the immuneACCESS table cut down to in-frame rearrangements. Part of the clones is not present; checked against another copy, under half of the missing clones reflect an unresolved V gene, and the others are unexplained. V and J calls plus clone size are reproduced from that table; the DNA served to infer D and trimming. The sample has approximately 2,000,000 clones on record, 85% to 95% of them singletons. The ten largest clones represent 0.37% of the sample.

With respect to this clone: This clone's antigen is unknown. No much larger clone exists at a distance of one base, and base qualities are not known. Distinct nucleotide sequences in the sample also encode this CDR3.

The donors were healthy, HIV-negative adults with no recently reported acute infections or vaccinations. Every donor was a Caucasian adult living in Nashville, Tennessee, USA. CD4+ T cells were enriched by magnetic negative selection; naive cells were then positively selected on CD45RA, and the negative fraction formed the memory subset. Blood was collected by leukapheresis, and PBMCs were isolated by Ficoll-Histopaque density gradient centrifugation and then cryopreserved in liquid nitrogen vapor phase. Analytical flow cytometry was used to check the purity and quantity of every magnetically sorted T cell population. Genomic DNA was isolated from each sorted fraction and quantified by UV absorbance on a Nanodrop 2000c. The CDR3 has 15 amino acids, counting the end cysteine and phenylalanine. Only the CDR3 DNA is retained, 45 bases long and in frame from the first base. Cut back by 4 bases and 1 base, the V and J ends lie 8 bases apart. CDR1 MDHEN and CDR2 SYDVKM are derived from the germline V gene.

The sample consisted of naive CD4+ T cells from PBMCs. According to the study, the label for this sample's cell subset or site signals: CD45RA+ positively selected. The receptor's source is a man aged 18-30 years in good health. Some clones in this sample may be carry-over from other donors' samples. The rearranged chain carries TRBV28 and TRBJ2-6; the D gene is not confidently resolved. Here is the DNA: TGTGCCAGCAGTTCTACATTGTCTGGGGCCAACGTCCTGACTTTC. Translated, it reads CASSSTLSGANVLTF. Joined to the reference TRBV28 and TRBJ2-6 proteins, this CDR3 gives the full variable domain: DVKVTQSSRYLVKRTGEKVFLECVQDMDHENMFWYRQDPGLGLRLIYFSYDVKMKEKGDIPEGYSVSREKKERFSLILESASTNQTSMYLCASSSTLSGANVLTFGAGSRLTVL.